The 32 T cell receptor beta chains below come from one sample, sequenced in a study of T cells after yellow fever vaccination (dated by TCRdb to between 2017 and 2020). The method was 5' RACE. Reads for this sample came from an Illumina HiSeq 2500. TCRdb trimmed the raw reads at Q25, called clones with MiXCR and kept productive beta chains. For every CDR3 protein sequence, its rows merge into one entry that carries the most common genes and DNA. The sample table shows a few hundred thousand distinct CDR3 sequences, and about 9.9% are seen once. Around 19% of the sample comes from the top ten. The label giving this sample's treatment or condition can be read as: live attenuated yellow fever vaccine strain. Sequencing used PBMCs, obtained on the day of the first yellow fever vaccination. The receptors stem from a man aged 18 to 35 who received the YFV17D yellow fever vaccine.

In this sample, this clonotype turned up many times. The chain employs TRBV25-1 and TRBJ2-1; TRBD2 aligns across 8 bases. Germline V gives CDR1 MGHDK, CDR2 SYGVNS. The trim removed 6 bases at V and 10 bases at J, leaving 8 bases unmatched. This CDR3 has 13 amino acids. Written as DNA, the CDR3 is TGTGCCAGCAGGCGGGCGGGGGGCCCCGAGCAGTTCTTC. Amino acid sequence: CASRRAGGPEQFF.

The rearrangement links TRBV5-1 to TRBJ2-5; 13 bases line up with TRBD2. V lost 3 bases, J lost 5 bases, and 7 bases stayed unmatched. Germline V lookup: CDR1 SGHRS, CDR2 YFSETQ. This CDR3 is 16 amino acids long. The CDR3 loop reads CASSYPGLAGRETQYF. In DNA, the CDR3 is TGCGCCAGCAGCTACCCGGGACTAGCGGGAAGGGAGACCCAGTACTTC. The entire variable domain, with the rest obtained from reference TRBV5-1 and TRBJ2-5, is as follows: KAGVTQTPRYLIKTRGQQVTLSCSPISGHRSVSWYQQTPGQGLQFLFEYFSETQRNKGNFPGRFSGRQFSNSRSEMNVSTLELGDSALYLCASSYPGLAGRETQYFGPGTRLLVL.

The chain carries TRBV7-3 and TRBJ2-1, with D possibly being TRBD2 (6 bases). There are 14 residues in the CDR3. Trimming pared 3 bases from V and 6 bases from J, leaving 12 bases between. Germline CDR1 and CDR2: SGHTA and FQGTGA. CDR3 region: CASSFGGGGNEQFF. In DNA, the CDR3 is TGTGCCAGCAGCTTCGGTGGGGGAGGCAATGAGCAGTTCTTC.

This clonotype was counted a few times. The V call is TRBV7-2, the J call TRBJ2-7, with 12 bases that match TRBD2. CDR3 length: 16 residues. Germline CDR1 is SGHTA and CDR2 is FQGNSA. Trimming removed 4 bases from V and 4 bases from J; junction bases left unmatched: 8. The CDR3 is CASSSSGGARGYEQYF. In DNA form, the CDR3 reads TGTGCCAGCAGCTCTAGCGGGGGGGCTAGAGGTTACGAGCAGTACTTC.

This clonotype came up many times. The chain joins TRBV12-3 or TRBV12-4 to TRBJ2-1, with 8 bases aligning to TRBD2. Trimming took 6 bases from V and 9 from J; bases not matched to a gene: 19. CDR3 size: 17 residues. The CDR3 loop is CASSKSLAGPHEGEQFF. In nucleotides, the CDR3 is TGTGCCAGCAGCAAGAGCTTAGCGGGGCCACACGAGGGTGAGCAGTTCTTC.

This clonotype was detected a few times. The V and J genes are TRBV9 and TRBJ1-2; D may be TRBD1 (5 bases). This CDR3 comprises 12 residues. Germline V gene lookup returns CDR1 SGDLS and CDR2 YYNGEE. The V gene lost 4 bases and the J gene lost 9 bases, with 13 bases spanning the gap. The DNA for the CDR3 is TGTGCCAGCAGCTCCAGCCGGGGGAGCTACACCTTC. Translation gives CASSSSRGSYTF.

This clonotype has more than one count but fewer than ten. The J gene is TRBJ2-7, the V gene TRBV20-1; 8 bases match TRBD2. This CDR3 spans 19 amino acids. Trimming cost V 5 bases and J 2 bases; bases outside gene matches: 23. CDR1 and CDR2 (germline): DFQATT, SNEGSKA (reference sequence). CDR3 residues: CSAQSWAGGKTPSAYEQYF. CDR3 nucleotides: TGCAGTGCTCAATCCTGGGCGGGGGGAAAGACACCTTCCGCCTACGAGCAGTACTTC.

This clonotype was picked up many times. The gene calls are TRBV12-3 or TRBV12-4 and TRBJ2-2; no clear D gene. The CDR3 covers 13 residues. V was pared by 3 bases and J by 7 bases, with 9 bases between. CDR3 sequence (DNA): TGTGCCAGCAGTTTCGACGGAGTCGGGGAGCTGTTTTTT. It specifies CASSFDGVGELFF.

This clonotype was observed a few times. This sequence joins TRBV20-1 and TRBJ2-7; D may be TRBD1 (6 bases). The V end lost 5 bases, the J end lost 5 bases, and 19 bases lay between the germline ends. Per the germline V gene, CDR1 is DFQATT and CDR2 is SNEGSKA (reference sequence). The CDR3 covers 14 residues. CDR3 protein: CSASGQPAGDEQYF. CDR3 nucleotides: TGCAGTGCTTCCGGACAGCCAGCAGGGGACGAGCAGTACTTC.

There are many counts of this clonotype. The genes are TRBV7-3 and TRBJ2-1; D may match TRBD1 or TRBD2 (6 bases each). V was clipped by 1 base and J by 7 bases, with 14 bases between them. This CDR3 is 15 amino acids long. Germline lookup yields CDR1 SGHTA and CDR2 FQGTGA. The CDR3 reads CASSLRGGPRNEQFF. As DNA, the CDR3 is TGTGCCAGCAGCTTAAGAGGGGGGCCAAGGAATGAGCAGTTCTTC.

This clonotype was seen many times. The V and J genes are TRBV20-1 and TRBJ1-5, with TRBD1 identical over 7 bases. The CDR3 has 14 residues. Trimming took 3 bases from V and 5 from J; bases not matched to a gene: 7. The germline V gene encodes CDR1 DFQATT and CDR2 SNEGSKA (reference sequence). CDR3 loop: CSASWDSRDQPQHF. CDR3 coding DNA: TGCAGTGCTAGTTGGGACAGCCGAGATCAGCCCCAGCATTTT.

This clonotype came up a few times. The gene calls are TRBV6-6 and TRBJ2-5; D is unresolved. The CDR3 is made up of 10 amino acids. Germline values: CDR1 MNHNY, CDR2 SVGAGI (reference sequence). The CDR3: CGTRSETQYF. The DNA for the CDR3 is TGTGGGACCCGCTCAGAGACCCAGTACTTC.

The chain recombines TRBV28 with TRBJ2-3; tentatively, D is TRBD1 or TRBD2 (5 bases each). With 6 bases removed from V and 0 bases from J, the gap between germline ends came to 16 bases. The germline CDR1 and CDR2 sequences are MDHEN and SYDVKM. The CDR3 runs to 16 residues. CDR3: CASRTLGEGSTDTQYF. The CDR3 DNA reads as TGTGCCAGCAGGACGCTGGGAGAGGGGAGCACAGATACGCAGTATTTT.

This clonotype showed up just a few times. This chain connects TRBV9 to TRBJ2-2; D possibly corresponds to TRBD2 (6 bases). Germline loops: CDR1 SGDLS, CDR2 YYNGEE. The CDR3 length is 16 residues. With 0 bases removed from V and 0 bases from J, the gap between germline ends came to 9 bases. The CDR3 nucleotides read TGTGCCAGCAGCGTAGATGGCGGGGCGAACACCGGGGAGCTGTTTTTT. It encodes CASSVDGGANTGELFF.

V is TRBV20-1 and J is TRBJ2-7, with 8 nucleotides matching TRBD1. CDR1 is DFQATT, CDR2 SNEGSKA, per germline (reference sequence). V gave up 4 bases and J gave up 3 bases; unmatched junction bases: 8. The CDR3 has 14 residues. The CDR3 DNA follows: TGCAGTGCTATGGACAGGGTCAATGTCTACGAGCAGTACGTC. As protein: CSAMDRVNVYEQYV.

This clonotype appeared a few times. The V gene is TRBV3-1, the J gene TRBJ1-6; no definite D call. V lost 4 bases, J lost 0 bases, and 16 bases lay in between. There are 18 residues in the CDR3. CDR1 LGHDT and CDR2 YNNKEL come from the germline V gene (reference sequence). The CDR3 DNA is TGTGCCAGCAGCCGCAACAGTCTGATCAGCTCCTATAATTCACCCCTCCACTTT. Translation: CASSRNSLISSYNSPLHF.

This clonotype came up many times. The V gene is TRBV5-1, the J gene TRBJ2-1; D uncertain. The germline V gene encodes CDR1 SGHRS and CDR2 YFSETQ. V lost 0 bases and J 7 bases, leaving 5 bases between the germline ends. The CDR3 length is 12 residues. CDR3 sequence reads: CASSLEGNEQFF. For the CDR3, the DNA is TGCGCCAGCAGCTTGGAAGGGAATGAGCAGTTCTTC.

This clonotype was seen more than once but under ten times. V is TRBV4-1 and J is TRBJ2-5; the D is unclear. The germline V gene encodes CDR1 MGHRA and CDR2 YSYEKL. Deletions cut 5 bases from V and 7 bases from J, with 14 bases between. This CDR3 has 13 amino acids. This CDR3 reads CASSSRVAGTQYF. The CDR3 DNA reads TGCGCCAGCAGCTCCCGGGTAGCTGGGACCCAGTACTTC.

This clonotype was seen at least ten times. This rearrangement joins TRBV12-3 or TRBV12-4 to TRBJ1-5, with D tentatively TRBD1 (5 bases). V was clipped by 6 bases and J by 7 bases, with 13 bases between them. The CDR3 loop spans 13 amino acids. The CDR3 coding sequence is TGTGCCAGCAGGGGGCAAACCGGCCAGCCCCAGCATTTT. Translating gives CASRGQTGQPQHF.

This clonotype was detected only a few times. This sequence joins TRBV7-2 and TRBJ2-1; 7 nucleotides agree with TRBD1. Germline CDR1 and CDR2: SGHTA and FQGNSA. CDR3 size: 12 residues. V shed 5 bases and J 10 bases; nucleotides not matched to a gene: 5. CDR3 loop: CASSRQGDEQFF. The CDR3 bases are TGTGCCAGCAGCCGGCAGGGGGACGAGCAGTTCTTC.

This clonotype was detected a few times. This chain joins TRBV4-3 and TRBJ2-3; the match to TRBD2 covers 10 bases. Germline trimming cut 0 bases from V and 5 bases from J; bases unmatched to any gene: 5. Germline V lookup: CDR1 LGHNA, CDR2 YSLEER. This CDR3 is built from 16 residues. The CDR3 loop reads CASSQDSSGGLDTQYF. As DNA, the CDR3 is TGCGCCAGCAGCCAAGACTCTAGCGGGGGATTAGATACGCAGTATTTT.

A few counts support this clonotype. The chain joins TRBV4-3 to TRBJ2-7; TRBD2 is a possible D gene (5 bases). V lost 1 base to trimming and J lost 8 bases, with 9 bases between them. This CDR3 spans 12 amino acids. CDR1 and CDR2 from the germline V gene are LGHNA and YSLEER. In DNA form, the CDR3 reads TGCGCCAGCAGCCAAGGGCGGAGGAAGCAGTACGTC. Its translation is CASSQGRRKQYV.

The V gene is TRBV14, the J gene TRBJ1-1; 9 bases fit TRBD1. Germline V gene data show CDR1 as SGHDN and CDR2 as FVKESK. V trimming: 5 bases; J trimming: 10 bases; junction bases outside the gene matches: 11. This CDR3 spans 14 amino acids. Here the CDR3 DNA reads TGTGCCAGCAGCTCCCGGGACAGGGAAGGTGTAGCTTTCTTT. The encoded protein is CASSSRDREGVAFF.

A few counts support this clonotype. The chain couples TRBV7-8 to TRBJ1-2; D not resolved. Germline CDR1 reads SGHVS; CDR2 reads FQNEAQ. Trimming removed 3 bases at V and 0 bases at J, with 26 bases between. The CDR3 runs to 20 residues. CDR3 nucleotides: TGTGCCAGCAGCTTGGAAGGATTACTCGTTCGGAGGCGCGCTAACTATGGCTACACCTTC. It codes for CASSLEGLLVRRRANYGYTF. Full variable domain (missing parts from reference TRBV7-8 and TRBJ1-2): GAGVSQSPRYKVAKRGQDVALRCDPISGHVSLFWYQQALGQGPEFLTYFQNEAQLDKSGLPSDRFFAERPEGSVSTLKIQRTQQEDSAVYLCASSLEGLLVRRRANYGYTFGSGTRLTVV.

The chain carries TRBV12-3 or TRBV12-4 and TRBJ2-3, with 8 bases aligning to TRBD2. The V segment lost 5 bases and the J segment 1 base; nucleotides outside the gene matches: 14. The CDR3 has 18 residues. In nucleotides, the CDR3 is TGTGCCAGCAGTATCCTGGCGGGGGGCCTCGAGGGCACAGATACGCAGTATTTT. Protein: CASSILAGGLEGTDTQYF.

The chain couples TRBV20-1 to TRBJ2-1; D is undetermined. In germline, CDR1 is DFQATT, CDR2 SNEGSKA (reference sequence). The CDR3 loop spans 13 amino acids. V dropped 3 bases and J dropped 7 bases, with 13 bases sitting between them. CDR3 protein: CSARIARPNEQFF. The CDR3 DNA reads TGCAGTGCTAGGATCGCTAGACCGAATGAGCAGTTCTTC.

The genes are TRBV5-4 and TRBJ2-5; the D is unclear. Trimming left V 1 base short and J 4 bases short, with 5 bases between. The CDR3 totals 12 residues. Germline lookup yields CDR1 SGHNT and CDR2 YYREEE (reference sequence). The CDR3 region is CASSLMGETQYF. The DNA of the CDR3 is TGTGCCAGCAGCTTGATGGGAGAGACCCAGTACTTC.

The V gene is TRBV10-3, the J gene TRBJ2-7; TRBD1 is a possible D gene (6 bases). The CDR3 spans 14 residues. The V gene's germline CDR1 is ENHRY and CDR2 SYGVKD. V dropped 8 bases and J dropped 7 bases, with 21 bases sitting between them. CDR3 bases: TGTGCCATCCGCCGGGACACCATTTGGGGGGAGCAGTACTTC. This translates into CAIRRDTIWGEQYF.

The table lists this clonotype with a count of one. The chain has TRBV7-9 and TRBJ2-7, with D possibly being TRBD2 (7 bases). CDR1 is SEHNR and CDR2 is FQNEAQ in the germline V gene (reference sequence). The CDR3 consists of 16 residues. Trimming took off 4 bases at V and 0 bases at J, with 16 bases between the two ends. Here the CDR3 DNA reads TGTGCCAGCAGCTCCGAACGGGGGGCCAGCTCCTACGAGCAGTACTTC. This codes for CASSSERGASSYEQYF.

This clonotype was observed at least ten times. The V and J genes are TRBV29-1 and TRBJ2-5; maybe TRBD2 (5 bases). The V end was cut by 4 bases, the J end by 1 base, with 7 bases between. Germline-derived CDR1 and CDR2 are SQVTM and ANQGSEA. The CDR3 covers 12 residues. The CDR3 DNA sequence: TGCAGCGTTGGGAGGAGCCAAGAGACCCAGTACTTC. Translated: CSVGRSQETQYF.

The chain is built from TRBV12-3 or TRBV12-4 and TRBJ1-2, with 7 bases lining up with TRBD1. The junction had 6 bases not matched to a gene; V was cut back by 6 bases and J by 8 bases. This CDR3 region has 12 residues. The CDR3 region is CASSRTGRGYTF. CDR3 nucleotides: TGTGCCAGCAGCCGGACAGGACGGGGCTACACCTTC.

CDR3 coding DNA: TGTGCCAGCAGACCCTCCCGGGGAAGCTCCTACGAGCAGTACTTC. The encoded protein is CASRPSRGSSYEQYF. The J gene is TRBJ2-7, the V gene TRBV6-2 or TRBV6-3, with a possible D match to TRBD2 (5 bases). With 6 bases removed from V and 0 bases from J, the gap between germline ends came to 15 bases. The CDR3 is 15 residues long. Looked up from germline, CDR1 is MNHEY and CDR2 is SVGEGT.